The rows below give T cell receptor beta chains drawn from one sample of a study of T cell responses to AZD1222 COVID-19 vaccine. Repertoires were generated with immunoSEQ multiplex PCR, while TCRdb's copy carries only in-frame clones and drops some. The repertoire consists of roughly 150,000 clones, with approximately 92% occurring once and the leading ten covering around 2.3%. The input for sequencing was peripheral blood, taken on day 0 of AZD1222 vaccination. The receptor source for this set is an adult in good health. The CDR3 runs from the conserved cysteine through the conserved F or W. D genes are given only for firm matches. Clone size is given for some rows only: seen once, a few or many times, or a class if the clone is expanded.

j_call clone_size d_call v_call cdr3_aa cdr3_nt
TRBJ2-1 . . TRBV6-5 CASSYSSVGEQFF TGTGCCAGCAGTTACTCATCTGTTGGTGAGCAGTTCTTC
TRBJ2-5 . . TRBV30 CAWSGQVQETQYF TGTGCCTGGAGTGGGCAAGTTCAGGAGACCCAGTACTTC
TRBJ1-2 . . TRBV11-2 CASSYSPRGYTF TGTGCCAGCAGCTACAGTCCAAGAGGCTACACCTTC
TRBJ2-5 few TRBD2 TRBV6-1 CASSELAGGPQETQYF TGTGCCAGCAGTGAACTAGCGGGGGGGCCCCAAGAGACCCAGTACTTC
TRBJ2-3 few . TRBV5-4 CASSSAFAGTDTQYF TGTGCCAGCAGCTCGGCCTTTGCGGGCACAGATACGCAGTATTTT
TRBJ2-5 . TRBD2 TRBV29-1 CSAEKRERETQYF TGCAGCGCGGAGAAGCGGGAGAGAGAGACCCAGTACTTC
TRBJ2-1 . . TRBV4-3 CASSQLTDNEQFF TGCGCCAGCAGCCAGCTCACAGACAATGAGCAGTTCTTC
TRBJ1-1 . . TRBV21-1 CASSNRSGTEAFF TGTGCCAGCAGCAACAGAAGTGGCACTGAAGCTTTCTTT
TRBJ1-2 . . TRBV3-1/TRBV3-2 CASSQGKAGGPIGYGYTF TGTGCCAGCAGCCAAGGCAAGGCGGGGGGCCCCATTGGCTATGGCTACACCTTC
TRBJ2-2 . . TRBV2 CASSERLPGTGELFF TGTGCCAGCAGTGAAAGGCTACCGGGCACCGGGGAGCTGTTTTTT
TRBJ1-4 . TRBD1 TRBV6-1 CASREGPSGTASEQLFF TGTGCCAGCAGGGAAGGCCCGTCCGGGACAGCATCGGAACAACTGTTTTTT
TRBJ1-6 . . TRBV4-3 CASSPRPINSPLHF TGCGCCAGCAGCCCCAGACCGATTAATTCACCCCTCCACTTT
TRBJ1-4 . TRBD1 TRBV6-5 CASSPTGQFNEKLFF TGTGCCAGCAGTCCTACGGGACAGTTTAATGAAAAACTGTTTTTT
TRBJ1-6 . . TRBV27 CASSLSRYNSPLHF TGTGCCAGCAGTTTATCCCGTTATAATTCACCCCTCCACTTT
TRBJ2-7 . TRBD2 TRBV11-1 CASSREDTTYEQYF TGTGCCAGCAGCCGGGAGGACACCACCTACGAGCAGTACTTC
TRBJ2-3 once . TRBV4-1 CASSQGWTVASGTQYF TGCGCCAGCAGCCAAGGCTGGACAGTGGCGTCGGGTACGCAGTATTTT
TRBJ2-1 . TRBD1 TRBV30 CAWSVKQGWSDNEQFF TGTGCCTGGAGTGTTAAACAGGGGTGGTCGGACAATGAGCAGTTCTTC
TRBJ2-2 once TRBD1 TRBV10-2 CASRVRDRGTGELFF TGCGCCAGCAGGGTCCGGGACAGAGGAACCGGGGAGCTGTTTTTT
TRBJ2-7 . . TRBV2 CASSSKRSGGEQYF TGTGCCAGCAGTTCCAAAAGATCCGGTGGCGAGCAGTACTTC
TRBJ2-1 . TRBD2 TRBV10-2 CASRGLAGGNNEQFF TGCGCCAGCAGGGGACTAGCGGGAGGTAACAATGAGCAGTTCTTC
TRBJ2-5 . . TRBV3-1/TRBV3-2 CASSQLEETQYF TGTGCCAGCAGCCAACTTGAAGAGACCCAGTACTTC
TRBJ1-6 . . TRBV7-9 CASGHDDNSPLHF TGTGCCAGCGGGCATGATGATAATTCACCCCTCCACTTT
TRBJ1-4 . . TRBV5-4 CASSSRGRSNEKLFF TGTGCCAGCAGTTCCAGGGGCAGGAGTAATGAAAAACTGTTTTTT
TRBJ1-2 . . TRBV28 CASLERDNYGYTF TGTGCCAGCCTGGAGAGGGATAACTATGGCTACACCTTC
TRBJ1-4 . TRBD1 TRBV6-5 CASSRDSSTNEKLFF TGTGCCAGCAGTCGGGACAGCTCAACTAATGAAAAACTGTTTTTT
TRBJ2-3 . . TRBV6-5 CASSYSSWGPDTQYF TGTGCCAGCAGTTACTCGTCATGGGGCCCAGATACGCAGTATTTT
TRBJ2-7 . . TRBV19 CASSIAGTSDYEQYF TGTGCCAGTAGTATAGCGGGGACGTCCGACTACGAGCAGTACTTC
TRBJ1-1 . . TRBV11-2 CASVPLWNTEAFF TGTGCCAGCGTACCCTTGTGGAACACTGAAGCTTTCTTT
TRBJ1-2 . . TRBV10-3 CAISDRPDYGYTF TGTGCCATCAGTGACAGACCAGACTATGGCTACACCTTC
TRBJ1-6 . . TRBV30 CAWSGGFGSPLHF TGTGCCTGGAGTGGGGGGTTCGGTTCACCCCTCCACTTT
TRBJ1-5 . . TRBV7-2 CASSLTFSNQPQHF TGTGCCAGCAGCTTGACATTTAGCAATCAGCCCCAGCATTTT
TRBJ1-4 . TRBD1 TRBV7-2 CASSLAGTVNEKLFF TGTGCCAGCAGCTTAGCCGGGACAGTTAATGAAAAACTGTTTTTT
TRBJ2-3 . TRBD2 TRBV11-2 CASSLPTSGGTDTQYF TGTGCCAGCAGCCTACCGACTAGCGGGGGCACAGATACGCAGTATTTT
TRBJ2-1 . . TRBV15 CATSRVIGSSYNEQFF TGTGCCACCAGCAGAGTTATTGGGAGCTCCTACAATGAGCAGTTCTTC
TRBJ2-5 . . TRBV11-2 CASSLVGFGSETQYF TGTGCCAGCAGCTTAGTGGGATTTGGTTCTGAGACCCAGTACTTC
TRBJ2-7 . TRBD2 TRBV11-2 CASSPPGGVVHEQYF TGTGCCAGCAGCCCGCCGGGAGGCGTAGTCCACGAGCAGTACTTC
TRBJ1-2 . . TRBV9 CASSLNTGAEGGYTF TGTGCCAGCAGCCTCAACACCGGGGCGGAGGGAGGCTACACCTTC
TRBJ1-3 . . TRBV7-9 CATRRETRSTIYF TGTGCCACCCGACGGGAAACCCGGAGCACCATATATTTT
TRBJ2-3 . . TRBV6-4 CASSDRPSDTQYF TGTGCCAGCAGTGACCGGCCATCAGATACGCAGTATTTT
TRBJ1-4 . . TRBV7-2 CASSLVGGRGEKLFF TGTGCCAGCAGCTTAGTTGGAGGGCGAGGGGAAAAACTGTTTTTT
TRBJ1-2 . . TRBV7-9 CASSSAGGSGYTF TGTGCCAGCAGCTCCGCGGGTGGGTCTGGCTACACCTTC
TRBJ2-3 . . TRBV5-1 CASSLEGRVVDTQYF TGCGCCAGCAGCTTGGAGGGCAGGGTGGTAGATACGCAGTATTTT
TRBJ1-2 once . TRBV7-9 CASSLSGVDYGYTF TGTGCCAGCAGCTTATCAGGGGTTGACTATGGCTACACCTTC
TRBJ2-7 once TRBD1 TRBV6-5 CASRIGTGYEQYF TGTGCCAGCAGGATAGGGACAGGATACGAGCAGTACTTC
TRBJ1-1 . . TRBV6-5 CASKVGAGTEAFF TGTGCCAGCAAGGTGGGGGCCGGCACTGAAGCTTTCTTT
TRBJ1-1 . TRBD1 TRBV10-3 CAISESTGQTIGFF TGTGCCATCAGTGAGTCAACGGGACAGACCATCGGTTTCTTT
TRBJ1-3 . . TRBV23-1 CASSHKGTFPEGNTIYF TGCGCCAGCAGTCACAAGGGGACCTTCCCCGAAGGAAACACCATATATTTT
TRBJ1-6 . TRBD1 TRBV7-8 CASSELGRGFSYNSPLHF TGTGCCAGCAGCGAGTTGGGCAGGGGGTTCTCCTATAATTCACCCCTCCACTTT
TRBJ1-3 . . TRBV7-9 CASSLGAQSSGNTIYF TGTGCCAGCAGCTTAGGAGCTCAGTCCTCTGGAAACACCATATATTTT
TRBJ2-7 . TRBD2 TRBV3-1/TRBV3-2 CASSQPRRDYPGEQYF TGTGCCAGCAGCCAACCGAGACGGGACTATCCAGGCGAGCAGTACTTC